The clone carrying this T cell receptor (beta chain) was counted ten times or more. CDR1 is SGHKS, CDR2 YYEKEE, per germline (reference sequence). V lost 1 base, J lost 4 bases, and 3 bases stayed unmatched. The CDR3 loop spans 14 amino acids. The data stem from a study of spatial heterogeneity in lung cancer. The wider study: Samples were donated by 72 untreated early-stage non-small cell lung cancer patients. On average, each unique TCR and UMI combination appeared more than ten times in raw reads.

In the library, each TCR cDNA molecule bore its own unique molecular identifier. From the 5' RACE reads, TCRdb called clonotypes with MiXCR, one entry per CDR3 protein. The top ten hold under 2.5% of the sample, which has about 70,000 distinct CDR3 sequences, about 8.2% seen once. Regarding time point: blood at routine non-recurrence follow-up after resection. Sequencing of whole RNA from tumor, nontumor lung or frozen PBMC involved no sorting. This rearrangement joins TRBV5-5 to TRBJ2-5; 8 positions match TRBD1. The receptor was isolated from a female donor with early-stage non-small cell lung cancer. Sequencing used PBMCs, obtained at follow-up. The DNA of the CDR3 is TGTGCCAGCAGCTTGCGACAGGGGACAGAGACCCAGTACTTC. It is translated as CASSLRQGTETQYF.